The T cell receptor (beta chain) under discussion was sequenced for a study of blood T cell repertoires in COVID-19. Looking at the study overall: The United States, Italy and Spain were the sources of the acute and convalescent COVID-19 samples. From T cells, B-cell-depleted T cells, or PBMCs came the material, which was cDNA or gDNA.

TCRdb's table, derived via immunoSEQ multiplex PCR, lists solely in-frame clones and lacks some. The sample consists of more than 250,000 clones, about 86% of them appearing once. The ends were cut back, 7 bases at V and 0 bases at J, with 7 bases in the middle. There are 13 residues in the CDR3. CDR1 is ENHRY and CDR2 is SYGVKD in the germline V gene. The chain has TRBV10-3 and TRBJ1-3, with unresolved D. The specimen was peripheral blood. The receptor comes from a woman aged 50 to 60 with acute or convalescent COVID-19. DNA of the CDR3: TGTGCCATCATGACGGGCTCTGGAAACACCATATATTTT. Its protein is CAIMTGSGNTIYF.